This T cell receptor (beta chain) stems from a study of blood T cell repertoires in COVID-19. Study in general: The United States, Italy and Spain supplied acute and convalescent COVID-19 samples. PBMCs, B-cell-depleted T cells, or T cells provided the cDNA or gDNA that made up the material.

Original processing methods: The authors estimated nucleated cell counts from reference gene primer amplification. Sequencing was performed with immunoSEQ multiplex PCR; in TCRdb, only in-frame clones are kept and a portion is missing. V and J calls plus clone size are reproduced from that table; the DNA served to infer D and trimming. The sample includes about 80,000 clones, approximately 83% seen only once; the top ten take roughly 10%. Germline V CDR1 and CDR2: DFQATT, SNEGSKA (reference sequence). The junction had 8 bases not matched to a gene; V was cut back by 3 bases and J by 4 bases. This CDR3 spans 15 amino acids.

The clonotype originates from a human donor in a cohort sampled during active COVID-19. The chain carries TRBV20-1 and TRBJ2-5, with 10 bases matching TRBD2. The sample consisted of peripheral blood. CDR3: CSASSLAGDRETQYF. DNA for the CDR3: TGCAGTGCTAGTTCTCTAGCGGGAGACCGAGAGACCCAGTACTTC.